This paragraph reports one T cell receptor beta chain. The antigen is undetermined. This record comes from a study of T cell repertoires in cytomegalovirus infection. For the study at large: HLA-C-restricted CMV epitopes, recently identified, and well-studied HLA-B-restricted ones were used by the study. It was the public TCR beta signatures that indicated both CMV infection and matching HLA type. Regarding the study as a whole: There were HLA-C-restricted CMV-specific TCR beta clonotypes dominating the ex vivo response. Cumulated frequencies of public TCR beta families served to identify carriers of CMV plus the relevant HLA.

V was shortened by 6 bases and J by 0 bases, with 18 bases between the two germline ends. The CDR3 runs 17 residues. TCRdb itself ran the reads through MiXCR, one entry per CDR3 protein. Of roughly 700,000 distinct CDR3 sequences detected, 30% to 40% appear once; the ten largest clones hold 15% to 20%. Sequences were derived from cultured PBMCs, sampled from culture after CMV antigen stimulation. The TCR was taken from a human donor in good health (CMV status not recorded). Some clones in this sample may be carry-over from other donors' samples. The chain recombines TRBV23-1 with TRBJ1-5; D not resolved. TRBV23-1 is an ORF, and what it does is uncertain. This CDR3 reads CASSQPRGETSNQPQHF. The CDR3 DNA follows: TGCGCCAGCAGCCAGCCCCGAGGAGAAACTAGCAATCAGCCCCAGCATTTT.